This TCR beta chain was sequenced in a study of cytomegalovirus exposure and HLA in healthy donors. Whole-study results and caveats: In a later analysis, specific HLA alleles were associated with under 20,000 TCR beta sequences at a 0.05 false discovery rate. In a later analysis, TCR beta V- and J-gene trimming was associated with a missense DCLRE1C variant. Judged likely to be a sequencing artifact was a cluster of highly shared sequence variants. Excluded were some V segments that proved indistinguishable, including TRBV6-2 and TRBV6-3.

Per the germline V gene, CDR1 is MNHEY and CDR2 is SVGAGI. V dropped 6 bases and J dropped 6 bases, with 14 bases sitting between them. CDR3 length: 13 amino acids. In the case of this clone: Its antigen remains unidentified.

PCR used 60 Vbeta primers and 13 Jbeta primers. The protocol was immunoSEQ multiplex PCR, while the TCRdb copy is restricted to in-frame clones and leaves out a portion. The data show roughly 200,000 clones, approximately 90% seen once. V gene TRBV6-5 combines with J gene TRBJ1-2; D gene unclear. The sequence derives from a young woman in good health and CMV-seronegative. Source material: PBMCs. This CDR3 is CASRRTGWNGYTF. CDR3 DNA sequence: TGTGCCAGCAGGAGGACTGGGTGGAATGGCTACACCTTC.